This entry lists 17 T cell receptor beta chains sequenced from one sample in a study of spatial heterogeneity in lung cancer. Whole-study results and caveats: The number of expanded tumor alpha and beta chains correlated with mutation number.

Time point described: sample taken at primary tumor resection. Using its own MiXCR run on the 5' RACE reads, TCRdb lists one record per CDR3 protein. The data show about 3,300 distinct CDR3 sequences, 10% to 15% seen once. Their antigens are not known. Sample: lung tumor tissue, taken at surgery. These receptors all stem from a male donor with early-stage non-small cell lung cancer.

This clonotype is medium-sized in the sample. The chain recombines TRBV20-1 with TRBJ2-3, with TRBD2 matching over 14 bases. The germline gives CDR1 DFQATT, CDR2 SNEGSKA (reference sequence). J gave up 1 base and V 4 bases, and 4 bases lay outside the gene matches. The CDR3 contains 16 residues. CDR3 in amino acids: CSATGLAGGGTDTQYF. CDR3 bases: TGCAGTGCTACCGGACTAGCGGGGGGAGGCACAGATACGCAGTATTTT.

This clonotype was detected ten times or more. The chain carries TRBV7-9 and TRBJ2-5; TRBD2 is a possible D gene (7 bases). V was pared by 1 base and J by 1 base, with 13 bases between. Germline CDR1 is SEHNR and CDR2 is FQNEAQ (reference sequence). The CDR3 has 16 residues. The DNA for the CDR3 is TGTGCCAGCAGCTTAGGGGGTGCGGGGGCCCAAGAGACCCAGTACTTC. Its protein is CASSLGGAGAQETQYF. The full variable domain, completed using reference TRBV7-9 and TRBJ2-5, is DTGVSQNPRHKITKRGQNVTFRCDPISEHNRLYWYRQTLGQGPEFLTYFQNEAQLEKSRLLSDRFSAERPKGSFSTLEIQRTEQGDSAMYLCASSLGGAGAQETQYFGPGTRLLVL.

By frequency in the sample, this clonotype is medium-sized. The chain employs TRBV6-6 and TRBJ1-1; no definite D call. Trimming removed 2 bases at V and 4 bases at J, with 23 bases between. The germline V gene encodes CDR1 MNHNY and CDR2 SVGAGI (reference sequence). The CDR3 contains 18 residues. CDR3 DNA sequence: TGTGCCAGCAGTTACCCATCCGCTTCTTTACACCCGAGCACTGAAGCTTTCTTT. Residues: CASSYPSASLHPSTEAFF.

Within the sample, this clonotype is medium-sized (0.01 to 0.1%). The V gene is TRBV5-6, the J gene TRBJ2-5; D remains ambiguous. V was clipped by 2 bases and J by 3 bases, with 2 bases between them. Germline V gives CDR1 SGHDT, CDR2 YYEEEE. The CDR3 spans 11 residues. The DNA of the CDR3 is TGTGCCAGCAGCTTAAAAGAGACCCAGTACTTC. Translated, it gives CASSLKETQYF.

The chain employs TRBV29-1 and TRBJ2-1; 7 bases agree with TRBD2. Germline trimming cut 4 bases from V and 3 bases from J; bases unmatched to any gene: 3. The CDR3 contains 13 residues. CDR1 and CDR2 from the germline V gene are SQVTM and ANQGSEA. This CDR3 reads CSVVLAVYNEQFF. The CDR3 DNA follows: TGCAGCGTTGTGCTAGCGGTCTACAATGAGCAGTTCTTC.

This clonotype is medium-sized by share. The gene calls are TRBV28 and TRBJ2-5; D unresolved. The CDR3 is 13 residues long. Germline CDR1 reads MDHEN; CDR2 reads SYDVKM. V was clipped by 5 bases and J by 7 bases, with 14 bases between them. The CDR3 DNA reads TGTGCCAGCAGTCCCACCAGACCTGGGACCCAGTACTTC. It translates to CASSPTRPGTQYF.

This clonotype is classed as medium-sized. The chain uses TRBV7-2 and TRBJ1-5; weak D call: TRBD1 (5 bases). Germline V lookup: CDR1 SGHTA, CDR2 FQGNSA. The CDR3 has 16 residues. V was trimmed by 1 base and J by 7 bases, leaving 17 bases between them. The CDR3 region has the DNA TGTGCCAGCAGCTTAGTTGGGGGGAGGTCGGGACAGCCCCAGCATTTT. Protein sequence: CASSLVGGRSGQPQHF.

The gene calls are TRBV3-1 and TRBJ1-5; 7 bases are shared with TRBD1. This CDR3 contains 16 residues. J gave up 2 bases and V 1 base, and 5 bases lay outside the gene matches. CDR1 is LGHDT, CDR2 YNNKEL, per germline (reference sequence). CDR3 DNA: TGTGCCAGCAGCCAAGGAAGGACAGGACGCAATCAGCCCCAGCATTTT. Its translation is CASSQGRTGRNQPQHF.

By sample fraction, this clonotype is medium-sized. The chain links TRBV5-1 to TRBJ1-4; the D gene is possibly TRBD1 (6 bases). Per germline, CDR1 SGHRS and CDR2 YFSETQ. This CDR3 has 15 residues. V was pared by 0 bases and J by 3 bases, with 9 bases between. The CDR3, as DNA: TGCGCCAGCAGCTTGGAAGGACAGCCTAATGAAAAACTGTTTTTT. It translates to CASSLEGQPNEKLFF.

The table lists this clonotype with a few counts. The gene calls are TRBV4-2 and TRBJ2-1; TRBD2 aligns across 10 bases. Looked up from germline, CDR1 is LGHNA and CDR2 is YNFKEQ. The CDR3 extends over 16 amino acids. The junction had 3 bases not matched to a gene; V was cut back by 0 bases and J by 4 bases. CDR3 bases: TGTGCCAGCAGCCAAGATCAACTAGCGGGGTACAATGAGCAGTTCTTC. It is translated as CASSQDQLAGYNEQFF.

This clonotype is categorized as medium-sized. The J gene is TRBJ1-4, the V gene TRBV5-4; D is unclear. The CDR3 is made up of 14 amino acids. Germline assignment: CDR1 SGHNT and CDR2 YYREEE (reference sequence). Trimming removed 6 bases at V and 7 bases at J, with 16 bases between. Here the CDR3 DNA reads TGTGCCAGCACCGATCAGACCGGACGTGAAAAACTGTTTTTT. Protein product: CASTDQTGREKLFF.

Sample share makes this clonotype medium-sized (0.01 to 0.1%). The chain combines TRBV5-1 with TRBJ2-3; D is undetermined. V was pared by 0 bases and J by 5 bases, with 4 bases between. The CDR3 length is 12 residues. In germline, CDR1 is SGHRS, CDR2 YFSETQ. Here the CDR3 DNA reads TGCGCCAGCAGCTTGGAAGGAGATACGCAGTATTTT. Its translation: CASSLEGDTQYF.

Judged by abundance, this clonotype is medium-sized. V usage is TRBV20-1 and J usage is TRBJ2-1; 10 bases map to TRBD2. Trimming removed 6 bases from V and 3 bases from J; junction bases left unmatched: 2. Germline CDR1 is DFQATT and CDR2 is SNEGSKA (reference sequence). This CDR3 contains 13 residues. The CDR3 DNA sequence: TGCAGTGCACGGACTAGCGGCTACAATGAGCAGTTCTTC. Its protein product is CSARTSGYNEQFF.

This clonotype was seen ten or more times. V usage is TRBV24-1 and J usage is TRBJ2-7; TRBD2 matches 12 bases. V trimming: 3 bases; J trimming: 6 bases; junction bases outside the gene matches: 14. Germline CDR1 KGHDR, CDR2 SFDVKD. The CDR3 is 18 residues long. The CDR3 region has the DNA TGTGCCACCAGTGATGTCGGCGCTAGCGGGAGGGCCGGTAGCGAGCAGTACTTC. Amino acid sequence: CATSDVGASGRAGSEQYF.

This chain uses TRBV4-1 with TRBJ1-2; D is ambiguous. V lost 0 bases and J 0 bases, leaving 14 bases between the germline ends. CDR1 and CDR2 (germline): MGHRA, YSYEKL. CDR3 length equals 17 residues. This CDR3 reads CASSQDPARKTNYGYTF. Written as DNA, the CDR3 is TGCGCCAGCAGCCAAGATCCGGCCAGGAAGACTAACTATGGCTACACCTTC.

This clonotype was counted between two and nine times. The J gene is TRBJ2-5, the V gene TRBV5-1, with TRBD2 identical over 8 bases. The CDR3 totals 16 residues. Germline V gene lookup returns CDR1 SGHRS and CDR2 YFSETQ. J was trimmed by 1 base and V by 4 bases; bases with no gene match: 9. CDR3 DNA sequence: TGCGCCAGCAGCCTCGGAATACTAGCGGCCCAAGAGACCCAGTACTTC. The encoded protein is CASSLGILAAQETQYF. Variable domain in full (rest from reference TRBV5-1 and TRBJ2-5): KAGVTQTPRYLIKTRGQQVTLSCSPISGHRSVSWYQQTPGQGLQFLFEYFSETQRNKGNFPGRFSGRQFSNSRSEMNVSTLELGDSALYLCASSLGILAAQETQYFGPGTRLLVL.

By sample fraction, this clonotype is medium-sized. This sequence joins TRBV11-3 and TRBJ2-7; D not resolved. V shed 1 base and J shed 2 bases, with 3 bases lying between them. This CDR3 is 12 amino acids long. The germline CDR1 and CDR2 sequences are SGHNT and YENEEA. The CDR3 DNA reads as TGTGCCAGCAGCTTAGCCCCCTACGAGCAGTACTTC. Translation: CASSLAPYEQYF.